This T cell receptor beta chain was sequenced in a study of T cell responses to AZD1222 COVID-19 vaccine. The germline V and J ends were trimmed by 4 bases and 4 bases, with 8 bases remaining between them. Germline CDR1 reads GTSNPN; CDR2 reads SVGIG (reference sequence). The CDR3 loop spans 12 amino acids. The repertoire was sequenced with immunoSEQ multiplex PCR; TCRdb's copy has only in-frame clones and lacks some. The repertoire includes 150,000 or so clones, about 89% of them detected once, and 1.5% to 2% sits in the top ten. A word on this clone: Its antigen is still unknown.

Overall study results and limits: Donors were largely white British and mainly female; clonal diversity was possibly underestimated.

The clonotype originates from an adult in good health. The chain employs TRBV30 and TRBJ1-5; a possible D gene is TRBD1 (6 bases). Sequencing was performed on peripheral blood, taken on day 0 of AZD1222 vaccination. The CDR3 loop reads CAWNQGNQPQHF. As DNA, the CDR3 is TGTGCCTGGAACCAGGGGAATCAGCCCCAGCATTTT.